The subject of this entry is one TCR beta chain. No antigen is known for it. The protocol was immunoSEQ multiplex PCR, while the TCRdb copy is restricted to in-frame clones and leaves out a portion. Found here are around 110,000 clones, approximately 90% of them singletons; the top ten hold around 0.2%. The CDR3 spans 18 residues. V lost 5 bases to trimming and J lost 3 bases, with 23 bases between them. The germline V gene has CDR1 SGHVS and CDR2 FQNEAQ. These data belong to a study of graft-versus-host responses after intestinal transplantation. The clonotype was recovered from a human donor who received an intestinal transplant. This specimen was unstimulated CD4+ T cells sorted from spleen or lymph node cells, taken before intestinal transplant. V and J are TRBV7-8 and TRBJ2-4; maybe TRBD1 (6 bases). The DNA for the CDR3 is TGTGCCAGCAGCCCAAACGTGGGGGCCCAGTCGGTCAAAAACATTCAGTACTTC. Amino acid sequence: CASSPNVGAQSVKNIQYF. Full variable domain (remainder filled in from reference TRBV7-8 and TRBJ2-4): GAGVSQSPRYKVAKRGQDVALRCDPISGHVSLFWYQQALGQGPEFLTYFQNEAQLDKSGLPSDRFFAERPEGSVSTLKIQRTQQEDSAVYLCASSPNVGAQSVKNIQYFGAGTRLSVL.